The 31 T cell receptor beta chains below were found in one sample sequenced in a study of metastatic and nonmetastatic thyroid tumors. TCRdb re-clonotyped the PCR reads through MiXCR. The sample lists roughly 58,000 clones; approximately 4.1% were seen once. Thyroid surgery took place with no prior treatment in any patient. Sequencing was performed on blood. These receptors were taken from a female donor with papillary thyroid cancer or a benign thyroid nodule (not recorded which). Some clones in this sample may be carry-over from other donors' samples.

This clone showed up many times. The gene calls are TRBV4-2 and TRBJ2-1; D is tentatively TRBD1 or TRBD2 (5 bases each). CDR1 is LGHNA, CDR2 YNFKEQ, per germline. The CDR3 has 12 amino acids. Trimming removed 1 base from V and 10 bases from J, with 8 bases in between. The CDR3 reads CASSQVGTEQFF. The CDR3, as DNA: TGTGCCAGCAGCCAAGTGGGGACCGAGCAGTTCTTC.

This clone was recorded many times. CDR3 sequence (DNA): TGCGCCAGCAGTGCTGTGAGATGGGGGAGCACAGATACGCAGTATTTT. Its protein is CASSAVRWGSTDTQYF. The chain combines TRBV10-1 with TRBJ2-3; either TRBD1 or TRBD2 may fit D (5 bases each). The V and J ends lost 4 bases and 0 bases respectively, with 14 bases between them. The CDR3 totals 16 residues. CDR1 and CDR2 from the germline V gene are WNHNN and SYGVQD (reference sequence).

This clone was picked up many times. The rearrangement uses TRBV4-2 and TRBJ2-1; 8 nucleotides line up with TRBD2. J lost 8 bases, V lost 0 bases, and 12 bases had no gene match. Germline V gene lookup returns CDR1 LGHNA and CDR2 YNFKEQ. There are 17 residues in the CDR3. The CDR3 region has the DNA TGTGCCAGCAGCCAAGAAGACGCCGGGAGGGCCGTACATGAGCAGTTCTTC. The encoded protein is CASSQEDAGRAVHEQFF.

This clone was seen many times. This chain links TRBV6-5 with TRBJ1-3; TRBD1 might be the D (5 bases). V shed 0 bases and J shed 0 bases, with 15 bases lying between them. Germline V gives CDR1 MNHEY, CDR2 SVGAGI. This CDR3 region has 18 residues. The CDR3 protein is CASSYSLFDRSSGNTIYF. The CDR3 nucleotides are TGTGCCAGCAGTTACTCCCTCTTCGACAGAAGCTCTGGAAACACCATATATTTT.

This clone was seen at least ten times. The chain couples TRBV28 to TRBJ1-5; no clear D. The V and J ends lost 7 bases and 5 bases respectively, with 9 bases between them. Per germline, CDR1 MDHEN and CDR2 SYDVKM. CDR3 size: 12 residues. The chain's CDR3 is CASTLRYQPQHF. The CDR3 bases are TGTGCCAGCACCTTGCGCTATCAGCCCCAGCATTTT.

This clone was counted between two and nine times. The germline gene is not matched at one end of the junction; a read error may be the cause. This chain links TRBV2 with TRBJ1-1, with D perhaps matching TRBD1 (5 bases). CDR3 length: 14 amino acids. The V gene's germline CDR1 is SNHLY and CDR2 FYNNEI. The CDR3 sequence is CASGEDPGLTEAFF. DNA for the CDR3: TGTGCCAGCGGTGAGGACCCAGGGCTCACTGAAGCTTTCTTT. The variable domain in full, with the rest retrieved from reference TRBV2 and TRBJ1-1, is EPEVTQTPSHQVTQMGQEVILRCVPISNHLYFYWYRQILGQKVEFLVSFYNNEISEKSEIFDDQFSVERPDGSNFTLKIRSTKLEDSAMYFCASGEDPGLTEAFFGQGTRLTVV.

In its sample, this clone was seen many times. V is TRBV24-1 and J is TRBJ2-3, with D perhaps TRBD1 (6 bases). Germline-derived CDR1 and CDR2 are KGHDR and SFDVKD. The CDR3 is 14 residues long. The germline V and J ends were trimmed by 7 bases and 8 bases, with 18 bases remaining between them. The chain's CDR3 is CATSDTRTVGTQYF. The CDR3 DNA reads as TGTGCCACCAGCGATACGAGGACAGTGGGTACGCAGTATTTT.

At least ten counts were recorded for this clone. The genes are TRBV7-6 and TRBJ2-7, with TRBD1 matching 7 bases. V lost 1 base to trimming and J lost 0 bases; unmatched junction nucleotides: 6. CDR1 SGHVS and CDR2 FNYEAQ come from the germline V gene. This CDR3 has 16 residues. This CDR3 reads CASSLGAGTDSYEQYF. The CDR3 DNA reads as TGTGCCAGCAGCTTAGGAGCCGGGACAGACTCCTACGAGCAGTACTTC. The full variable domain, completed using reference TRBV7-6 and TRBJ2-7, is GAGVSQSPRYKVTKRGQDVALRCDPISGHVSLYWYRQALGQGPEFLTYFNYEAQQDKSGLPNDRFSAERPEGSISTLTIQRTEQRDSAMYRCASSLGAGTDSYEQYFGPGTRLTVT.

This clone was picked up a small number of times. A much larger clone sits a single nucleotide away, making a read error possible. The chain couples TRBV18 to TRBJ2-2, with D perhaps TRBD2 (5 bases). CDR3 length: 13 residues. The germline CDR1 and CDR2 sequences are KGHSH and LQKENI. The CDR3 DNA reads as TGTGCCAGCTCACCTCTGAACACCGGGGAGCTGCTTTTT. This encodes CASSPLNTGELLF.

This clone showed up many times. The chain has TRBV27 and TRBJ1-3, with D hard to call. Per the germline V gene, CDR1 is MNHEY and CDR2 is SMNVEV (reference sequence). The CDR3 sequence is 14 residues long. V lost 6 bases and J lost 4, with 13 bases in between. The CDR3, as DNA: TGTGCCAGCAGGCCTTCGGGGATAGGAAACACCATATATTTT. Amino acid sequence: CASRPSGIGNTIYF.

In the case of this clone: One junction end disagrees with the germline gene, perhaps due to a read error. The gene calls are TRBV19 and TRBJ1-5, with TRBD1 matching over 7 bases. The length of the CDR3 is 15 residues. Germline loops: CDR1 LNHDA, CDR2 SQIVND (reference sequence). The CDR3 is CASTTEQGCNQPPHF. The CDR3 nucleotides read TGTGCCAGTACCACCGAACAGGGGTGTAATCAGCCCCCGCATTTT.

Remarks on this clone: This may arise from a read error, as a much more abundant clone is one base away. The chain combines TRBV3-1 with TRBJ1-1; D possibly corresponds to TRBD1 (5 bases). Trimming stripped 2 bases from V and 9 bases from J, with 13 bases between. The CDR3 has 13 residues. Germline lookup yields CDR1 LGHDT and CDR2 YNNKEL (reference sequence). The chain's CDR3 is CASSQLKGDKAFF. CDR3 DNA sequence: TGTGCCAGCAGCCAACTGAAAGGGGATAAAGCTTTCTTT.

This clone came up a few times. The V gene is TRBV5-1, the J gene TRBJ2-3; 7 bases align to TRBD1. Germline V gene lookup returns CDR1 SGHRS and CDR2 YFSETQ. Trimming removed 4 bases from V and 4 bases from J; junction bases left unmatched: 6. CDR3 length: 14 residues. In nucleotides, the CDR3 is TGCGCCAGCAGCGTCGACAGGGCTGCAGATACGCAGTATTTT. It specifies CASSVDRAADTQYF.

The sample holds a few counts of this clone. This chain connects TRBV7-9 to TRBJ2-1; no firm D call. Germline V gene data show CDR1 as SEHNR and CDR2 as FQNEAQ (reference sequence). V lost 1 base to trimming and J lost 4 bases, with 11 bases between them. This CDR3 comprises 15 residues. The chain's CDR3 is CASSLGQAPYNEQFF. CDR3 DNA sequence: TGTGCCAGCAGCTTAGGTCAGGCCCCTTACAATGAGCAGTTCTTC.

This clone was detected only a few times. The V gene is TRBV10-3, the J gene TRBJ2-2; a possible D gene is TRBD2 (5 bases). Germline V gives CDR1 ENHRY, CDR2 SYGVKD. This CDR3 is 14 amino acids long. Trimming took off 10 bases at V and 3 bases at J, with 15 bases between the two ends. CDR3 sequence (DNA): TGTGCCACCCCGGCACTAGGCCACACCGGGGAGCTGTTTTTT. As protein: CATPALGHTGELFF.

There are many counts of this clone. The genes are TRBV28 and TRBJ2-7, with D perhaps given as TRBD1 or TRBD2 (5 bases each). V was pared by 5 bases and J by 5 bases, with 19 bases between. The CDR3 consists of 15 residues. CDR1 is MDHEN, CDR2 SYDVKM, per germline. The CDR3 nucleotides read TGTGCCAGCAGTATATCGGCCCAGGGAGTCAACGAGCAGTACTTC. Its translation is CASSISAQGVNEQYF.

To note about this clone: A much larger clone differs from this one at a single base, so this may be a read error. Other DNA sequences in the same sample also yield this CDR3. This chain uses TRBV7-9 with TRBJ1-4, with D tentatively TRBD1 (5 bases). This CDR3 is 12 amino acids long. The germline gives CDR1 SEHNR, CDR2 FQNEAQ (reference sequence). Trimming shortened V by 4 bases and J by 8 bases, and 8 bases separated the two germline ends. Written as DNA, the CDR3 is TGTGCCAGCAGCTCCACAGGCGAAAAACTGTTTTTT. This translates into CASSSTGEKLFF.

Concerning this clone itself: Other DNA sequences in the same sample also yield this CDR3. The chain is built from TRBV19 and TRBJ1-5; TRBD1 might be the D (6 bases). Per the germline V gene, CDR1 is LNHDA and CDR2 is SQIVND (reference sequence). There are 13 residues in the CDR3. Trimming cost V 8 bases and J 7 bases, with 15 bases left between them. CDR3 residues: CASAGRDNQPQHF. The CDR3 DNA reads TGTGCCAGTGCGGGAAGGGACAACCAGCCCCAGCATTTT. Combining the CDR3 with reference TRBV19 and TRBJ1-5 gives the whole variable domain DGGITQSPKYLFRKEGQNVTLSCEQNLNHDAMYWYRQDPGQGLRLIYYSQIVNDFQKGDIAEGYSVSREKKESFPLTVTSAQKNPTAFYLCASAGRDNQPQHFGDGTRLSIL.

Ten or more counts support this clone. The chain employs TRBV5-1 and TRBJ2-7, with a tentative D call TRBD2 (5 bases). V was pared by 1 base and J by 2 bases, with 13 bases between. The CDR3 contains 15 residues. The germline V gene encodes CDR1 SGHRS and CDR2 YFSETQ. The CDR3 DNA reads TGCGCCAGCAGCTTGCGGGGAATCAATCCCTACGAGCAGTACTTC. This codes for CASSLRGINPYEQYF.

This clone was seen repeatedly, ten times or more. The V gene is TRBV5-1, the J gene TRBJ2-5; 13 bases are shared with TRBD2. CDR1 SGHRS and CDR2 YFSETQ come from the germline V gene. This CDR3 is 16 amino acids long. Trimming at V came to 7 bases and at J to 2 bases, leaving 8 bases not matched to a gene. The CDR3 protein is CASSRGTSGTQETQYF. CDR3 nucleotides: TGCGCCAGCTCCCGGGGGACTAGCGGGACACAAGAGACCCAGTACTTC.

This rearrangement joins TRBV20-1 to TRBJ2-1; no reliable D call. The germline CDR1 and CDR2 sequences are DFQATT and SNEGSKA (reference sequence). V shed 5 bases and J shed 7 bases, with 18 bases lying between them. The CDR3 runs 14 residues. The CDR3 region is CSAPHDLPVNEQFF. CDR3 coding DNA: TGCAGTGCTCCTCATGATCTGCCTGTGAATGAGCAGTTCTTC.

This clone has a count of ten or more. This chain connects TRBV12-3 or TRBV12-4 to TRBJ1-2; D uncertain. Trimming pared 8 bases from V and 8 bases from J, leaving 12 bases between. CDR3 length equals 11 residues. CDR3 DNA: TGTGCCAGCGGATTGGGGTACGGCTACACCTTC. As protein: CASGLGYGYTF.

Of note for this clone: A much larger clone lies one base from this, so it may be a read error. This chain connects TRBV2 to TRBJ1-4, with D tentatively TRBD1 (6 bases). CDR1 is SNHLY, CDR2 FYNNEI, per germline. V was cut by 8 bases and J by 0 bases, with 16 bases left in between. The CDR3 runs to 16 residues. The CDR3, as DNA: TGTGCCAGCCTACCCCAGAACAGGGCAACTAATGAAAAACTGTTTTTT. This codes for CASLPQNRATNEKLFF.

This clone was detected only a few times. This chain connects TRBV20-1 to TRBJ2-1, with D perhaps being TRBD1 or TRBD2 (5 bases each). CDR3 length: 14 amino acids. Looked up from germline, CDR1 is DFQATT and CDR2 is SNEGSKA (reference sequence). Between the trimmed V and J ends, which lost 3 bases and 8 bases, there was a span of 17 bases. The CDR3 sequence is CSARGPEVQDEQFF. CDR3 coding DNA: TGCAGTGCTAGGGGACCTGAGGTCCAGGATGAGCAGTTCTTC.

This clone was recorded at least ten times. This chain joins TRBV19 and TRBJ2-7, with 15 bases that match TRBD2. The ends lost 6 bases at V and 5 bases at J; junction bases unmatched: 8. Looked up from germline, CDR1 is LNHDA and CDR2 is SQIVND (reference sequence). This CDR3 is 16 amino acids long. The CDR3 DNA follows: TGTGCCAGTAGCCCCGGACTAGCGGGAGGGAGCCACGAGCAGTACTTC. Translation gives CASSPGLAGGSHEQYF.

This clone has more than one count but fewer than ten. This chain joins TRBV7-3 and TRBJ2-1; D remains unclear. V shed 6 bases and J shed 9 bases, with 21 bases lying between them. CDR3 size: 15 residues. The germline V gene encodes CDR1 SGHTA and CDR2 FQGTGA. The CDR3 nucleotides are TGTGCCAGCAGTTTTGAGCGAACGGGCGGTTTTGAGCAGTTCTTC. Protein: CASSFERTGGFEQFF. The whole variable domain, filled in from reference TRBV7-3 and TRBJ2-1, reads GAGVSQTPSNKVTEKGKYVELRCDPISGHTALYWYRQSLGQGPEFLIYFQGTGAADDSGLPNDRFFAVRPEGSVSTLKIQRTERGDSAVYLCASSFERTGGFEQFFGPGTRLTVL.

CDR3: CSASQGRGVRNNYGYTF. The CDR3, as DNA: TGCAGTGCGAGCCAGGGTAGGGGTGTTCGGAATAACTATGGCTACACCTTC. The chain couples TRBV20-1 to TRBJ1-2, with D possibly being TRBD1 (5 bases). Germline V gene data show CDR1 as DFQATT and CDR2 as SNEGSKA (reference sequence). Trimming took 6 bases from V and 1 from J, leaving 24 bases between them. This CDR3 is 17 amino acids long.

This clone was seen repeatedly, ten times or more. This CDR3 reads CASSLSYGVDTEAFF. CDR3 DNA sequence: TGTGCCAGCAGTTTATCGTATGGGGTTGACACTGAAGCTTTCTTT. This chain uses TRBV28 with TRBJ1-1; unclear D gene. The ends were cut back, 1 base at V and 3 bases at J, with 12 bases in the middle. CDR3 length: 15 amino acids. Germline lookup yields CDR1 MDHEN and CDR2 SYDVKM.

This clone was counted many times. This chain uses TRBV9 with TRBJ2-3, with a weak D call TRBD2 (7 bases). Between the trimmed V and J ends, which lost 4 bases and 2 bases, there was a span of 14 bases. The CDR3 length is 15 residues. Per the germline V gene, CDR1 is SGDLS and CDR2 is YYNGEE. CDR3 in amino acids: CASSMGGADTDTQYF. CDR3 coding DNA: TGTGCCAGCAGCATGGGGGGGGCAGACACAGATACGCAGTATTTT.

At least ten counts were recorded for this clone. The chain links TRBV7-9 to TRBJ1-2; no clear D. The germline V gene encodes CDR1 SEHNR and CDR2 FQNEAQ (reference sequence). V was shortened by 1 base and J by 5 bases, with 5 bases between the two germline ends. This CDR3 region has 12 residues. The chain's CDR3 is CASSLGGYGYTF. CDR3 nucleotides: TGTGCCAGCAGCTTAGGGGGTTATGGCTACACCTTC. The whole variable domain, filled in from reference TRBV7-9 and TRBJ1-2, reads DTGVSQNPRHKITKRGQNVTFRCDPISEHNRLYWYRQTLGQGPEFLTYFQNEAQLEKSRLLSDRFSAERPKGSFSTLEIQRTEQGDSAMYLCASSLGGYGYTFGSGTRLTVV.

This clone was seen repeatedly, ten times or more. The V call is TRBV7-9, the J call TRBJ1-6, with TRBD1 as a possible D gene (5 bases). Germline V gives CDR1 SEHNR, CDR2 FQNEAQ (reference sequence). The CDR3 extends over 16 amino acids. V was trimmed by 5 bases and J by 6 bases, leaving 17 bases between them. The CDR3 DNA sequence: TGTGCCAGCAGCAGTACCAGTGGGGGGTCTAATTCACCCCTCCACTTT. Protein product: CASSSTSGGSNSPLHF.